Listed here are 10 T cell receptor beta chains from one sample, sequenced in a study of cytomegalovirus exposure and HLA in healthy donors (dated 2017 in TCRdb). Library construction relied on the immunoSEQ multiplex PCR assay. For the multiplex PCR, a mixture combining 60 forward primers for TCR Vbeta segments and 13 reverse primers for TCR Jbeta segments was used. Entries here come from immuneACCESS through TCRdb and include only in-frame sequences with V and J called. Some clones fail to appear in such tables; in the studies checked, an unresolved V gene covers under half of the shortfall, and the cause of the remainder is unknown. The table for this sample lists 200,000 to 250,000 clones. About 1% of the sample goes to the ten largest clones. Sequencing used PBMCs. These receptors came from a woman in her 30s in good health and CMV-seropositive.

V usage is TRBV18 and J usage is TRBJ2-6, with 9 positions matching TRBD2. With V trimmed by 1 base and J by 3 bases, 4 bases remained unmatched. This CDR3 is built from 17 residues. Per germline, CDR1 KGHSH and CDR2 LQKENI. The CDR3 nucleotides read TGTGCCAGCTCACCACTAGCGGGAGCAGGTGGGGCCAACGTCCTGACTTTC. Its protein is CASSPLAGAGGANVLTF.

The chain combines TRBV6-6 with TRBJ2-2, with D perhaps TRBD1 (5 bases). This CDR3 is built from 13 residues. CDR1 is MNHNY and CDR2 is SVGAGI in the germline V gene (reference sequence). Deletions cut 5 bases from V and 5 bases from J, with 9 bases between. The chain's CDR3 is CASSKQETGELFF. The DNA for the CDR3 is TGTGCCAGCAGTAAACAGGAAACCGGGGAGCTGTTTTTT.

The chain's CDR3 is CASSPIGFSGQGGQNLYNEQFF. CDR3 in DNA: TGCGCCAGCAGCCCCATAGGTTTTTCGGGACAGGGCGGTCAAAACCTCTACAATGAGCAGTTCTTC. The chain couples TRBV5-1 to TRBJ2-1, with TRBD1 matching 9 bases. With 4 bases clipped from V and 3 bases from J, the junction kept 26 bases outside the gene matches. Germline V gene data show CDR1 as SGHRS and CDR2 as YFSETQ. This CDR3 is 22 amino acids long.

The genes are TRBV18 and TRBJ2-3; D ambiguous. CDR3 length: 11 residues. Deletions cut 3 bases from V and 6 bases from J, with 4 bases between. The germline CDR1 and CDR2 sequences are KGHSH and LQKENI. The CDR3 sequence: CASSPGDTQYF. In nucleotides, the CDR3 is TGTGCCAGCTCACCGGGCGATACGCAGTATTTT.

V and J are TRBV6-5 and TRBJ1-2; 7 bases align to TRBD1. CDR1 is MNHEY, CDR2 SVGAGI, per germline. This CDR3 has 15 amino acids. J was trimmed by 7 bases and V by 4 bases; bases with no gene match: 12. The CDR3 loop reads CASSSPGQIGVGYTF. For the CDR3, the DNA is TGTGCCAGCAGTTCACCGGGACAGATCGGGGTTGGCTACACCTTC.

The chain recombines TRBV5-5 with TRBJ1-2; 10 nucleotides line up with TRBD1. J lost 8 bases, V lost 1 base, and 11 bases had no gene match. The CDR3 runs to 16 residues. CDR1 and CDR2 (germline): SGHKS, YYEKEE (reference sequence). In DNA, the CDR3 is TGTGCCAGCAGCTTGTTCGACAGGGGGCGCGTGAGGGGCTACACCTTC. Translated, it gives CASSLFDRGRVRGYTF. The whole variable domain, remainder taken from reference TRBV5-5 and TRBJ1-2, is DAGVTQSPTHLIKTRGQQVTLRCSPISGHKSVSWYQQVLGQGPQFIFQYYEKEERGRGNFPDRFSARQFPNYSSELNVNALLLGDSALYLCASSLFDRGRVRGYTFGSGTRLTVV.

The V call is TRBV1, the J call TRBJ2-2; the table's D call, TRBD2, has no DNA check behind it. TRBV1 is a documented pseudogene. The CDR3 extends over 19 amino acids. CDR3 region: CTSSQDRASGAPRTGELFF. In nucleotides, the CDR3 is TGCACCAGCAGCCAAGATCGGGCTAGCGGGGCCCCGAGGACCGGGGAGCTGTTTTTT.

The chain links TRBV4-2 to TRBJ2-2; 15 nucleotides align to TRBD2. The V segment lost 4 bases and the J segment 1 base; nucleotides outside the gene matches: 10. Germline V gene data show CDR1 as LGHNA and CDR2 as YNFKEQ. The CDR3 has 20 residues. The CDR3 loop is CASSRMLGLAGGQNTGELFF. The CDR3 DNA follows: TGTGCCAGCAGCCGGATGCTAGGACTAGCGGGGGGGCAGAACACCGGGGAGCTGTTTTTT.

CDR3 nucleotides: TGTGCCAGCACCCCCTCGGGAAGCCCTAACTACGAGCAGTACTTC. Translation: CASTPSGSPNYEQYF. The chain is built from TRBV27 and TRBJ2-7; tentatively, D is TRBD2 (5 bases). Trimming removed 7 bases from V and 3 bases from J, with 19 bases in between. This CDR3 region has 15 residues. Germline CDR1 and CDR2: MNHEY and SMNVEV (reference sequence).

CDR3 nucleotides: TGTGCCAGCAGAGACTACCGGGACAGTTACAATGAGCAGTTCTTC. Translated, it gives CASRDYRDSYNEQFF. V and J are TRBV6-5 and TRBJ2-1, with 7 positions matching TRBD1. The CDR3 runs to 15 residues. Trimming cost V 6 bases and J 4 bases; bases outside gene matches: 9. From germline, CDR1 is MNHEY and CDR2 SVGAGI.